Sequencing of this TCR beta chain was carried out in a study of CD8 T cells in Susac syndrome. This CDR3 has 14 amino acids. Germline assignment: CDR1 MNHEY and CDR2 SMNVEV (reference sequence). V dropped 0 bases and J dropped 7 bases, with 10 bases sitting between them. RNA, at about 0.45 to 1 ug, was reverse transcribed with random hexamers. TCRdb re-called the immunoSEQ multiplex PCR reads through MiXCR, storing one row per CDR3 protein. The sample includes roughly 400,000 distinct CDR3 sequences, around 85% of them seen just once. TCR beta sequences were obtained from blood CD8+ and CD4+ T cells. The specimen sequenced was CD8+ T cells from PBMCs. This chain joins TRBV27 and TRBJ1-5; a weak D match, TRBD1 (6 bases). The TCR sequence derives from a human donor with multiple sclerosis. This CDR3 is CASSLSEGGQPQHF. The CDR3 DNA is TGTGCCAGCAGTTTATCGGAGGGGGGACAGCCCCAGCATTTT.